Shown below are 20 T cell receptor beta chains from a single sample sequenced in a study of blood T cell repertoires in COVID-19. Sequencing was performed with immunoSEQ multiplex PCR; in TCRdb, only in-frame clones are kept and a portion is missing. The top ten hold 7.2% of the sample, which has 200,000 to 300,000 clones, around 87% seen once. The specimen sequenced was peripheral blood. These receptor sequences come from a man between 60 and 75 years old who had recovered from COVID-19.

The chain's CDR3 is CASSLTSAGTGVRYNEQFF. The CDR3 DNA reads TGTGCCAGCAGCCTGACCTCCGCCGGGACAGGGGTACGGTACAATGAGCAGTTCTTC. This chain connects TRBV21-1 to TRBJ2-1; TRBD1, the table's D call, lacks a check against the DNA. TRBV21-1 is shown as a pseudogene. CDR3 length equals 19 residues.

J is TRBJ1-1 and V is TRBV7-9, with D unclear. There are 14 residues in the CDR3. V lost 11 bases to trimming and J lost 0 bases, with 16 bases between them. CDR1 is SEHNR, CDR2 FQNEAQ, per germline (reference sequence). CDR3 coding DNA: TGTGCCGGAGAACGGGGAAGGCTGAACACTGAAGCTTTCTTT. Translating gives CAGERGRLNTEAFF.

The J gene is TRBJ1-5, the V gene TRBV2; 7 positions match TRBD1. This CDR3 contains 15 residues. Germline V gene data show CDR1 as SNHLY and CDR2 as FYNNEI. Trimming at V came to 6 bases and at J to 6 bases, leaving 11 bases not matched to a gene. CDR3 sequence reads: CASRGFGQVGQPQHF. The CDR3 DNA reads TGTGCCAGCAGGGGCTTTGGACAGGTTGGTCAGCCCCAGCATTTT. Full variable domain (rest looked up from reference TRBV2 and TRBJ1-5): EPEVTQTPSHQVTQMGQEVILRCVPISNHLYFYWYRQILGQKVEFLVSFYNNEISEKSEIFDDQFSVERPDGSNFTLKIRSTKLEDSAMYFCASRGFGQVGQPQHFGDGTRLSIL.

J is TRBJ1-2 and V is TRBV18; a possible D gene is TRBD1 (5 bases). Germline CDR1 and CDR2: KGHSH and LQKENI. CDR3 length equals 13 residues. The V gene lost 4 bases and the J gene lost 6 bases, with 12 bases spanning the gap. CDR3 nucleotides: TGTGCCAGCTCACAGGGACGGGAGAATGGCTACACCTTC. Protein product: CASSQGRENGYTF. The full variable domain, in which reference TRBV18 and TRBJ1-2 provide the parts outside the CDR3, is NAGVMQNPRHLVRRRGQEARLRCSPMKGHSHVYWYRQLPEEGLKFMVYLQKENIIDESGMPKERFSAEFPKEGPSILRIQQVVRGDSAAYFCASSQGRENGYTFGSGTRLTVV.

Only one count was recorded for this clone. The V call is TRBV5-5, the J call TRBJ1-1; TRBD1 matches 7 bases. The V gene end was trimmed by 6 bases and the J gene end by 1 base; junction bases not matched to a gene: 9. CDR1 and CDR2 (germline): SGHKS, YYEKEE (reference sequence). CDR3 length: 15 residues. CDR3 loop: CASTTTGTANTEAFF. CDR3 bases: TGTGCCAGCACAACCACCGGGACAGCGAACACTGAAGCTTTCTTT.

This clone was recorded only once. The chain combines TRBV4-1 with TRBJ2-7; 8 bases agree with TRBD1. V lost 4 bases to trimming and J lost 4 bases; unmatched junction nucleotides: 6. This CDR3 contains 14 residues. The germline V gene has CDR1 MGHRA and CDR2 YSYEKL. The CDR3 sequence is CASSRGTGIYEQYF. The CDR3 nucleotides are TGCGCCAGCAGCCGCGGGACAGGTATTTACGAGCAGTACTTC.

This chain joins TRBV10-1 and TRBJ2-2; maybe TRBD1 (5 bases). Germline CDR1 and CDR2: WNHNN and SYGVQD (reference sequence). The CDR3 loop spans 15 amino acids. V dropped 0 bases and J dropped 4 bases, with 9 bases sitting between them. CDR3 region: CASSESVRGTGELFF. The CDR3 DNA reads TGCGCCAGCAGTGAGTCTGTAAGGGGCACCGGGGAGCTGTTTTTT.

J is TRBJ2-3 and V is TRBV7-2; no firm D call. Per the germline V gene, CDR1 is SGHTA and CDR2 is FQGNSA. The CDR3 contains 14 residues. The V and J ends lost 5 bases and 3 bases respectively, with 12 bases between them. This chain's CDR3 is CASSPERVTDTQYF. For the CDR3, the DNA is TGTGCCAGCAGCCCCGAGCGTGTGACAGATACGCAGTATTTT.

This chain uses TRBV24-1 with TRBJ2-3, with TRBD2 matching 8 bases. The CDR3 is 16 amino acids. Germline V CDR1 and CDR2: KGHDR, SFDVKD. Losses at the gene ends were 3 bases for V and 3 bases for J; bases not matched to a gene: 7. The CDR3 here is CATSDRAGLGTDTQYF. The DNA for the CDR3 is TGTGCCACCAGTGATCGGGCGGGACTAGGAACAGATACGCAGTATTTT.

The rearrangement joins TRBV5-4 to TRBJ2-1; 12 bases match TRBD2. This CDR3 has 16 amino acids. The germline CDR1 and CDR2 sequences are SGHNT and YYREEE (reference sequence). V gave up 1 base and J gave up 9 bases; unmatched junction bases: 8. DNA for the CDR3: TGTGCCAGCAGCTTGTCCCTAGCGGGGGGGCTCACTGAGCAGTTCTTC. Its translation: CASSLSLAGGLTEQFF.

J is TRBJ1-1 and V is TRBV18; maybe TRBD1 (6 bases). Per the germline V gene, CDR1 is KGHSH and CDR2 is LQKENI. V dropped 3 bases and J dropped 0 bases, with 11 bases sitting between them. CDR3 size: 15 residues. CDR3 bases: TGTGCCAGCTCACCTATTAGGACAGTGAACACTGAAGCTTTCTTT. Translation gives CASSPIRTVNTEAFF.

The rearrangement joins TRBV12-5 to TRBJ1-1; no reliable D call. The CDR3 extends over 14 amino acids. Trimming took 1 base from V and 6 from J, leaving 12 bases between them. Germline CDR1 reads LGHNT; CDR2 reads FRNRAP. CDR3 nucleotide sequence: TGTGCTAGTGGTTTGGCCCTCAGGATCGCTGAAGCTTTCTTT. Protein sequence: CASGLALRIAEAFF.

The DNA for the CDR3 is TGCGCCAGCATGGGACAGGGGGACTATGGCTACACCTTC. As protein: CASMGQGDYGYTF. The chain carries TRBV5-1 and TRBJ1-2; 11 bases align to TRBD1. Germline CDR1 and CDR2: SGHRS and YFSETQ. The CDR3 is made up of 13 amino acids. V trimming: 6 bases; J trimming: 3 bases; junction bases outside the gene matches: 1.

The V call is TRBV11-2, the J call TRBJ2-2; 9 bases match TRBD1. This CDR3 is built from 17 residues. Unmatched junction bases numbered 13, after V lost 7 bases and J lost 4 bases. Germline assignment: CDR1 SGHAT and CDR2 FQNNGV. CDR3 coding DNA: TGTGCCAGCAACTACTTGCCGGGACAGGGAGGCACCGGGGAGCTGTTTTTT. Translated: CASNYLPGQGGTGELFF. Drawing the rest from reference TRBV11-2 and TRBJ2-2, the complete variable domain is EAGVAQSPRYKIIEKRQSVAFWCNPISGHATLYWYQQILGQGPKLLIQFQNNGVVDDSQLPKDRFSAERLKGVDSTLKIQPAKLEDSAVYLCASNYLPGQGGTGELFFGEGSRLTVL.

The chain combines TRBV7-2 with TRBJ1-6; a possible D gene is TRBD1 (5 bases). The germline V gene has CDR1 SGHTA and CDR2 FQGNSA. The CDR3 has 18 residues. V gave up 0 bases and J gave up 7 bases, with 19 bases separating them. The CDR3 here is CASSLAGLRGERNSPLHF. For the CDR3, the DNA is TGTGCCAGCAGCTTAGCGGGGCTTCGGGGGGAGAGGAATTCACCCCTCCACTTT. Based on the CDR3 plus reference TRBV7-2 and TRBJ1-6, the full variable domain is GAGVSQSPSNKVTEKGKDVELRCDPISGHTALYWYRQSLGQGLEFLIYFQGNSAPDKSGLPSDRFSAERTGGSVSTLTIQRTQQEDSAVYLCASSLAGLRGERNSPLHFGNGTRLTVT.

V gene TRBV29-1 combines with J gene TRBJ1-2; D is undetermined. Germline-derived CDR1 and CDR2 are SQVTM and ANQGSEA. V lost 2 bases and J lost 1, with 11 bases in between. This CDR3 contains 14 residues. CDR3 region: CSVEFLRNNYGYTF. The CDR3 DNA reads as TGCAGCGTTGAATTTCTCAGGAATAACTATGGCTACACCTTC.

This clone is a singleton in its sample. V usage is TRBV7-8 and J usage is TRBJ2-1; TRBD2 matches at 13 bases. Trimming at V came to 4 bases and at J to 0 bases, leaving 6 bases not matched to a gene. The CDR3 length is 18 residues. Germline V gene lookup returns CDR1 SGHVS and CDR2 FQNEAQ. CDR3 residues: CASSSRLAGGYSYNEQFF. In DNA, the CDR3 is TGTGCCAGCAGCTCCCGACTAGCGGGGGGTTACTCCTACAATGAGCAGTTCTTC.

Written as DNA, the CDR3 is TGTGCCAGCAGCCACAACGAGCGAGATACGCAGTATTTT. Translating gives CASSHNERDTQYF. The rearrangement links TRBV5-6 to TRBJ2-3; no clear D gene. Germline-derived CDR1 and CDR2 are SGHDT and YYEEEE. The CDR3 consists of 13 residues. V lost 4 bases, J lost 5 bases, and 11 bases lay in between. The whole variable domain, filled in from reference TRBV5-6 and TRBJ2-3, reads DAGVTQSPTHLIKTRGQQVTLRCSPKSGHDTVSWYQQALGQGPQFIFQYYEEEERQRGNFPDRFSGHQFPNYSSELNVNALLLGDSALYLCASSHNERDTQYFGPGTRLTVL.

The rearrangement joins TRBV18 to TRBJ2-7; TRBD2 matches at 9 bases. The CDR3 has 14 residues. J lost 7 bases, V lost 3 bases, and 7 bases had no gene match. Germline-derived CDR1 and CDR2 are KGHSH and LQKENI. The CDR3 loop is CASSPLAGAGEQYF. DNA of the CDR3: TGTGCCAGCTCACCTTTAGCGGGGGCGGGGGAGCAGTACTTC.

The chain recombines TRBV29-1 with TRBJ1-4; possible D gene TRBD1, 5 bases. The length of the CDR3 is 15 residues. V was pared by 4 bases and J by 5 bases, with 17 bases between. CDR1 is SQVTM and CDR2 is ANQGSEA in the germline V gene. Here the CDR3 DNA reads TGCAGCGTTGGCGTTGCAGGGTCCCGGAATGAAAAACTGTTTTTT. Its translation: CSVGVAGSRNEKLFF.